A selection of T cell receptor beta chains follows, all from one sample in a study of Graves' ophthalmopathy and Graves' hyperthyroidism. TCRdb reanalysed the multiplex PCR reads using MiXCR and keeps one entry per CDR3 protein. The sample has a few hundred thousand distinct CDR3 sequences; 15% to 20% are singletons. The specimen was peripheral blood. Receptors were obtained from an adult man with Graves' ophthalmopathy. The CDR3 runs from the conserved cysteine through the conserved F or W. A D gene is named only where the DNA matches it firmly. Clone size is given for some rows only: seen once, a few or many times, or a class if the clone is expanded.

J: TRBJ2-2; V: TRBV30; D: TRBD1; size: many; CDR3: CAWSVRQGASTGELFF; DNA: TGTGCCTGGAGTGTGAGACAGGGGGCCTCCACCGGGGAGCTGTTTTTT
J: TRBJ1-1; V: TRBV9; D: .; size: many; CDR3: CASRDMNTEAFF; DNA: TGTGCCAGCAGGGATATGAACACTGAAGCTTTCTTT
J: TRBJ1-5; V: TRBV5-1; D: TRBD1; size: many; CDR3: CASSSTGKGILYSNQPQHF; DNA: TGCGCCAGCAGCTCGACAGGGAAGGGCATATTATATAGCAATCAGCCCCAGCATTTT
J: TRBJ2-5; V: TRBV5-1; D: TRBD1; size: many; CDR3: CASSKDRAETQYF; DNA: TGCGCCAGCAGCAAAGACAGGGCGGAGACCCAGTACTTC
J: TRBJ2-2; V: TRBV20-1; D: .; size: many; CDR3: CSATDSTGELFF; DNA: TGCAGTGCCACGGACAGCACCGGGGAGCTGTTTTTT
J: TRBJ1-1; V: TRBV20-1; D: .; size: few; CDR3: CSAPVLGTEAFF; DNA: TGCAGTGCTCCCGTCCTGGGCACTGAAGCTTTCTTT
J: TRBJ1-2; V: TRBV20-1; D: .; size: many; CDR3: CSARDLWYSEVNYGYTF; DNA: TGCAGTGCTAGAGATCTGTGGTACAGTGAGGTGAACTATGGCTACACCTTC
J: TRBJ2-2; V: TRBV12-3/TRBV12-4; D: .; size: many; CDR3: CASRRNGGELFF; DNA: TGTGCCAGCAGACGAAACGGGGGGGAGCTGTTTTTT
J: TRBJ2-7; V: TRBV28; D: .; size: .; CDR3: CASSLAGSKGEQYF; DNA: TGTGCCAGCAGTTTGGCCGGCAGCAAAGGCGAGCAGTACTTC
J: TRBJ1-1; V: TRBV27; D: .; size: many; CDR3: CASSSRLETEKNLNTEAFF; DNA: TGTGCCAGCAGTTCGAGGCTGGAGACAGAGAAGAACTTGAACACTGAAGCTTTCTTT
J: TRBJ1-1; V: TRBV27; D: .; size: many; CDR3: CASSLSGANIPSTEAFF; DNA: TGTGCCAGCAGTTTATCAGGGGCGAACATCCCCTCGACTGAAGCTTTCTTT
J: TRBJ2-6; V: TRBV6-1; D: .; size: .; CDR3: CASSPVFLSSGANVLTF; DNA: TGTGCCAGCAGCCCGGTTTTTCTGAGCTCTGGGGCCAACGTCCTGACTTTC
J: TRBJ1-1; V: TRBV7-2; D: .; size: many; CDR3: CASSLVLGVPEAFF; DNA: TGTGCCAGCAGCTTAGTTCTGGGGGTACCGGAAGCTTTCTTT
J: TRBJ2-6; V: TRBV24-1; D: .; size: .; CDR3: CATSALSSGANVLTF; DNA: TGTGCCACCTCTGCCCTGAGCTCTGGGGCCAACGTCCTGACTTTC
J: TRBJ2-5; V: TRBV6-4; D: .; size: .; CDR3: CASSLNDKETQYF; DNA: TGTGCCAGCAGCCTTAACGATAAAGAGACCCAGTACTTC
J: TRBJ1-1; V: TRBV5-1; D: .; size: .; CDR3: CASRPDTGYTEAFF; DNA: TGCGCCAGCAGACCTGACACGGGGTACACTGAAGCTTTCTTT
J: TRBJ2-2; V: TRBV6-1; D: .; size: many; CDR3: CASSGFSTANTGELFF; DNA: TGTGCCAGCAGTGGTTTTAGCACCGCGAACACCGGGGAGCTGTTTTTT
J: TRBJ2-5; V: TRBV15; D: TRBD1; size: .; CDR3: CATSRSGQGKTQYF; DNA: TGTGCCACCAGCCGGTCGGGACAGGGGAAGACCCAGTACTTC
J: TRBJ2-7; V: TRBV28; D: TRBD1; size: few; CDR3: CASWDSSYEQYF; DNA: TGTGCCAGCTGGGACAGTTCCTACGAGCAGTACTTC
J: TRBJ1-5; V: TRBV6-1; D: .; size: many; CDR3: CASSKRTDPNQPQHF; DNA: TGTGCCAGCAGTAAACGGACAGATCCTAATCAGCCCCAGCATTTT
J: TRBJ2-2; V: TRBV11-2; D: TRBD1; size: many; CDR3: CASTHTGGAGGELFF; DNA: TGTGCCAGCACCCATACAGGGGGCGCGGGCGGGGAGCTGTTTTTT
J: TRBJ1-3; V: TRBV11-1; D: .; size: many; CDR3: CASSLGEGISGNTIYF; DNA: TGTGCCAGCAGCTTAGGGGAGGGAATATCTGGAAACACCATATATTTT
J: TRBJ1-5; V: TRBV6-1; D: .; size: many; CDR3: CASSGTWSQPQHF; DNA: TGTGCCAGCAGTGGCACCTGGTCTCAGCCCCAGCATTTT
J: TRBJ2-7; V: TRBV5-1; D: TRBD2; size: many; CDR3: CASSFERGREQYF; DNA: TGCGCCAGCAGCTTCGAGCGGGGACGCGAGCAGTACTTC
J: TRBJ2-7; V: TRBV12-3/TRBV12-4; D: .; size: many; CDR3: CASSNGFEKQYF; DNA: TGTGCCAGCAGCAACGGATTCGAAAAGCAGTACTTC
J: TRBJ2-7; V: TRBV11-2; D: .; size: .; CDR3: CASSPGSGSGVYEQYF; DNA: TGTGCCAGCAGCCCCGGATCAGGGAGCGGCGTTTACGAGCAGTACTTC
J: TRBJ2-7; V: TRBV15; D: .; size: many; CDR3: CATSRDLNTYEQYF; DNA: TGTGCCACCAGCAGAGATCTTAACACCTACGAGCAGTACTTC
J: TRBJ2-2; V: TRBV28; D: TRBD2; size: .; CDR3: CASSPHTSGTTGELFF; DNA: TGTGCCAGCAGTCCACATACTAGCGGAACCACCGGGGAGCTGTTTTTT
J: TRBJ2-5; V: TRBV12-3/TRBV12-4; D: TRBD2; size: many; CDR3: CASSLTSLGPQETQYF; DNA: TGTGCCAGCAGCCTGACTAGCTTGGGGCCCCAAGAGACCCAGTACTTC
J: TRBJ2-7; V: TRBV5-1; D: TRBD1; size: many; CDR3: CASSLTGTGKGEQYF; DNA: TGCGCCAGCAGCTTAACCGGGACAGGGAAGGGGGAGCAGTACTTC
J: TRBJ1-5; V: TRBV11-2; D: .; size: many; CDR3: CASSLGTPDSNQPQHF; DNA: TGTGCCAGCAGCTTAGGGACACCCGATAGCAATCAGCCCCAGCATTTT
J: TRBJ1-1; V: TRBV6-1; D: .; size: many; CDR3: CASRARNTEAFF; DNA: TGTGCCAGCAGGGCCAGGAACACTGAAGCTTTCTTC
J: TRBJ2-7; V: TRBV11-1; D: TRBD2; size: many; CDR3: CASSFDSGSTPRSYEQYF; DNA: TGTGCCAGCAGCTTCGATAGCGGGAGCACCCCCCGCTCCTACGAGCAGTACTTC
J: TRBJ1-1; V: TRBV6-4; D: TRBD1; size: many; CDR3: CASSSGQGTEAFF; DNA: TGTGCCAGCAGTTCTGGACAGGGCACTGAAGCTTTCTTT
J: TRBJ1-6; V: TRBV7-3; D: TRBD1; size: .; CDR3: CASSLTGNSPLHF; DNA: TGTGCCAGCAGCTTGACAGGGAATTCACCCCTCCACTTT
J: TRBJ1-5; V: TRBV6-1; D: .; size: .; CDR3: CATNPGAGGPQHF; DNA: TGTGCCACCAATCCGGGAGCCGGCGGGCCCCAGCATTTT
J: TRBJ2-7; V: TRBV11-3; D: .; size: many; CDR3: CASSSDYSYEQYF; DNA: TGTGCCAGCAGCTCCGACTACTCCTACGAGCAGTACTTC
J: TRBJ2-4; V: TRBV28; D: .; size: many; CDR3: CASSLYRIPAKNIQYF; DNA: TGTGCCAGCAGTCTATACAGGATACCCGCCAAAAACATTCAGTACTTC
J: TRBJ2-5; V: TRBV11-1; D: TRBD2; size: many; CDR3: CASSDRSSGSSGQETQYF; DNA: TGTGCCAGCAGTGACCGGTCTAGCGGGAGTTCGGGACAAGAGACCCAGTACTTC
J: TRBJ1-1; V: TRBV27; D: .; size: .; CDR3: CASLHDGVTKLLF; DNA: TGTGCCAGCCTGCATGACGGCGTTACAAAGCTTTTATTT
J: TRBJ2-7; V: TRBV12-3/TRBV12-4; D: .; size: many; CDR3: CASTPSSHEQYF; DNA: TGTGCCAGCACTCCCAGTTCCCACGAGCAGTACTTC
J: TRBJ2-7; V: TRBV28; D: .; size: .; CDR3: CASSLTRSLLLRQYF; DNA: TGTGCCAGCAGCCTCACGAGGAGTCTCCTACTACGGCAGTACTTC
J: TRBJ1-3; V: TRBV6-1; D: .; size: many; CDR3: CASSEVGSGNTIYF; DNA: TGTGCCAGCAGTGAAGTCGGCTCTGGAAACACCATATATTTT
J: TRBJ1-6; V: TRBV19; D: .; size: many; CDR3: CASSIFRERNSPLHF; DNA: TGTGCCAGTAGTATCTTCAGGGAGAGGAATTCACCCCTCCACTTT
J: TRBJ2-5; V: TRBV18; D: TRBD1; size: many; CDR3: CASSPTGGGETQYF; DNA: TGTGCCAGCTCACCAACAGGGGGCGGAGAGACCCAGTACTTC
J: TRBJ1-1; V: TRBV15; D: .; size: many; CDR3: CATSRDRRGATTEAFF; DNA: TGTGCCACCAGCAGAGATCGAAGGGGCGCGACCACTGAAGCTTTCTTT
J: TRBJ1-1; V: TRBV6-1; D: TRBD1; size: many; CDR3: CASSLQGTEAFF; DNA: TGTGCCAGCAGCCTACAGGGGACTGAAGCTTTCTTT
J: TRBJ1-1; V: TRBV20-1; D: .; size: .; CDR3: CSARQGTMNTEAFF; DNA: TGCAGTGCTAGGCAGGGGACAATGAACACTGAAGCTTTCTTT
J: TRBJ1-2; V: TRBV27; D: .; size: .; CDR3: CASSPMGQFKGDGYTF; DNA: TGTGCCAGCAGTCCCATGGGACAATTTAAGGGAGATGGCTACACCTTC
J: TRBJ1-2; V: TRBV7-9; D: .; size: .; CDR3: CASSSQLGNYGYTF; DNA: TGTGCCAGCAGCTCTCAACTTGGTAACTATGGCTACACCTTC